The T cell receptor (beta chain) described here comes from a study of vaccination and CD4 T cells after COVID-19. The overall study: Post-vaccination specimens were collected at a median of roughly 65 days following dose two (range 14 to 241). Findings of the study overall: Looking at convalescent patients, 304 of their 307 vaccine-specific clones were spike mono-reactive.

As to treatment: approximately 9-day PBMC culture with coronavirus spike peptide pools or control peptides (ViraFEST assay). V shed 0 bases, J shed 6 bases, and the junction held 11 bases outside the gene matches. CDR1 DFQATT and CDR2 SNEGSKA come from the germline V gene (reference sequence). CDR3 size: 17 residues. Oncomine TCR Beta short-read sequencing was applied to DNA from cultured CD4+ T cells. TCRdb processed the PCR reads anew with MiXCR; each CDR3 protein has one entry. The sample carries about 16,000 distinct CDR3 sequences, roughly 59% recorded once. As for this clonotype: The antigen is not known.

This chain connects TRBV20-1 to TRBJ2-1; 10 nucleotides align to TRBD2. Sequenced: CD4+ T cells from blood, cultured in vitro. The receptor comes from a human donor who had recovered from COVID-19. CDR3 DNA sequence: TGCAGTGCTAGAGAGCAGACGGGACTAGCGATGGGCAATGAGCAGTTCTTC. It specifies CSAREQTGLAMGNEQFF.